Each of the 19 T cell receptor beta chains below was sequenced from the same sample in a study of radiation and T cells in renal cell carcinoma. Time point noted: blood 2 weeks post-SBRT. Treatment in this sample: 15 Gy SBRT to primary tumor, nephrectomy 4 weeks later. Method: immunoSEQ multiplex PCR; TCRdb's copy keeps in-frame clones and lacks some. Of fewer than 55,000 clones in the sample, around three quarters are singletons; the top ten hold approximately 28%. Source: blood, taken from a patient whose treatment included radiotherapy and nephrectomy. The receptors shown here come from a woman in her 70s with renal cell carcinoma.

This clone was observed once. The gene calls are TRBV14 and TRBJ2-6; TRBD1 matches at 8 bases. The V gene's germline CDR1 is SGHDN and CDR2 FVKESK. This CDR3 is built from 16 residues. V shed 6 bases, J shed 0 bases, and the junction held 4 bases outside the gene matches. The CDR3 bases are TGTGCCAGCAGGGGACAGGACACCTCTGGGGCCAACGTCCTGACTTTC. It is translated as CASRGQDTSGANVLTF.

This clone came up a few times. CDR3 nucleotides: TGTGCCAGCACCCGCGGGCAGGGACAGGGATATGGGGCTTTCTTT. This translates into CASTRGQGQGYGAFF. The chain has TRBV9 and TRBJ1-1; TRBD1 matches at 9 bases. V shed 6 bases and J 11 bases; nucleotides not matched to a gene: 17. The CDR3 sequence is 15 residues long. The germline gives CDR1 SGDLS, CDR2 YYNGEE.

J is TRBJ1-1 and V is TRBV5-6; no definite D call. The CDR3 runs 14 residues. Germline loops: CDR1 SGHDT, CDR2 YYEEEE. Trimming left V 0 bases short and J 0 bases short, with 6 bases between. The CDR3 reads CASSLAALNTEAFF. The CDR3 bases are TGTGCCAGCAGCTTGGCAGCCTTGAACACTGAAGCTTTCTTT.

This clone was detected only once. This chain joins TRBV6-1 and TRBJ1-5; 9 nucleotides line up with TRBD1. Unmatched junction bases numbered 3, after V lost 5 bases and J lost 7 bases. Germline CDR1 MNHNS, CDR2 SASEGT. The CDR3 length is 13 residues. The CDR3 here is CASSPTGGQPQHF. The DNA for the CDR3 is TGTGCCAGCAGTCCGACAGGGGGACAGCCCCAGCATTTT.

This clone appeared a single time. This rearrangement joins TRBV4-2 to TRBJ2-6, with a possible D match to TRBD1 (6 bases). The CDR3 extends over 18 amino acids. Per the germline V gene, CDR1 is LGHNA and CDR2 is YNFKEQ. V was trimmed by 0 bases and J by 0 bases, leaving 12 bases between them. The DNA for the CDR3 is TGTGCCAGCAGCCAAGAGTGGCAGGGGAGCTCTGGGGCCAACGTCCTGACTTTC. This gives the protein CASSQEWQGSSGANVLTF.

The chain couples TRBV5-1 to TRBJ2-5; D is ambiguous. The CDR3 is 14 residues long. The germline V and J ends were trimmed by 3 bases and 2 bases, with 11 bases remaining between them. The germline gives CDR1 SGHRS, CDR2 YFSETQ. CDR3 in DNA: TGCGCCAGCAGCTCCCCCCTGGGTCAAGAGACCCAGTACTTC. It codes for CASSSPLGQETQYF.

This chain uses TRBV5-1 with TRBJ2-1, with D possibly called TRBD1 or TRBD2 (5 bases each). The CDR3 spans 13 residues. Germline V CDR1 and CDR2: SGHRS, YFSETQ. V was clipped by 4 bases and J by 4 bases, with 9 bases between them. The CDR3 region is CASSRDVYNEQFF. The CDR3 nucleotides are TGCGCCAGCAGCCGGGACGTATACAATGAGCAGTTCTTC.

This clone was counted once. This chain joins TRBV9 and TRBJ1-2; tentatively, D is TRBD1 (5 bases). The CDR3 consists of 12 residues. V lost 4 bases and J lost 4, with 8 bases in between. CDR1 is SGDLS, CDR2 YYNGEE, per germline. The CDR3 spells CASSQTAYGYTF. The CDR3 DNA follows: TGTGCCAGCAGCCAGACAGCCTATGGCTACACCTTC. Variable domain in full (rest from reference TRBV9 and TRBJ1-2): DSGVTQTPKHLITATGQRVTLRCSPRSGDLSVYWYQQSLDQGLQFLIQYYNGEERAKGNILERFSAQQFPDLHSELNLSSLELGDSALYFCASSQTAYGYTFGSGTRLTVV.

The V call is TRBV13, the J call TRBJ2-2; 8 positions agree with TRBD1. Germline CDR1 and CDR2: PRHDT and FYEKMQ (reference sequence). V was clipped by 5 bases and J by 0 bases; unmatched bases: 8. The CDR3 has 17 residues. The CDR3 DNA is TGTGCCAGCAGCCCGAAAGGACAGGGCGCGAACACCGGGGAGCTGTTTTTT. Translation: CASSPKGQGANTGELFF.

The gene calls are TRBV2 and TRBJ1-2; TRBD1 is a possible D gene (5 bases). CDR1 is SNHLY, CDR2 FYNNEI, per germline. Trimming cost V 3 bases and J 5 bases, with 10 bases left between them. This CDR3 is 13 amino acids long. The CDR3 DNA is TGTGCCAGCAGTGAGACAGATCTGTATGGCTACACCTTC. This codes for CASSETDLYGYTF.

The rearrangement uses TRBV6-6 and TRBJ2-5; 9 nucleotides agree with TRBD2. Germline values: CDR1 MNHNY, CDR2 SVGAGI (reference sequence). This CDR3 spans 16 amino acids. The V and J ends lost 3 bases and 4 bases, in that order; junction bases with no gene match: 9. As DNA, the CDR3 is TGTGCCAGCAGTTATGGAGCTAGCGGGACCGTAGAGACCCAGTACTTC. It yields the protein CASSYGASGTVETQYF.

This clone has a handful of counts. The chain couples TRBV6-5 to TRBJ1-2, with D possibly being TRBD1 (6 bases). V was trimmed by 5 bases and J by 4 bases, leaving 17 bases between them. The length of the CDR3 is 15 residues. Germline V gene lookup returns CDR1 MNHEY and CDR2 SVGAGI. CDR3: CASSQTGLNLYGYTF. The CDR3 DNA follows: TGTGCCAGCAGTCAGACAGGTCTAAACCTCTATGGCTACACCTTC.

CDR3 sequence: CASSETGSGNTIYF. The CDR3, as DNA: TGCGCCAGCAGCGAGACAGGGTCTGGAAACACCATATATTTT. This chain uses TRBV5-1 with TRBJ1-3, with 7 bases matching TRBD1. The CDR3 totals 14 residues. The V and J ends lost 4 bases and 1 base, in that order; junction bases with no gene match: 2. Germline CDR1 SGHRS, CDR2 YFSETQ.

This chain links TRBV28 with TRBJ2-1, with 11 positions matching TRBD2. The length of the CDR3 is 16 residues. V was pared by 3 bases and J by 3 bases, with 4 bases of the junction left unmatched. Germline V lookup: CDR1 MDHEN, CDR2 SYDVKM. The CDR3 nucleotides are TGTGCCAGCAGTTTTTCCCTAGCGGGGGGCTACAATGAGCAGTTCTTC. This gives the protein CASSFSLAGGYNEQFF.

By sample share, this clone is medium-sized. The chain combines TRBV27 with TRBJ2-1, with no clear D. Germline assignment: CDR1 MNHEY and CDR2 SMNVEV (reference sequence). The CDR3 is 15 residues long. Trimming cost V 6 bases and J 0 bases, with 12 bases left between them. CDR3 in amino acids: CASSLHLSSYNEQFF. CDR3 DNA: TGTGCCAGCAGCCTACACCTCTCCTCCTACAATGAGCAGTTCTTC.

The CDR3 coding sequence is TGTGCCAGCAGTTTGCCGCCTCCGAACACTGAAGCTTTCTTT. This translates into CASSLPPPNTEAFF. This chain uses TRBV27 with TRBJ1-1; D is unclear. The CDR3 extends over 14 amino acids. The V gene lost 3 bases and the J gene lost 1 base, with 9 bases spanning the gap. The V gene's germline CDR1 is MNHEY and CDR2 SMNVEV (reference sequence).

The V gene is TRBV2, the J gene TRBJ2-7; the match to TRBD2 covers 11 bases. V shed 7 bases and J 7 bases; nucleotides not matched to a gene: 12. CDR1 SNHLY and CDR2 FYNNEI come from the germline V gene. CDR3 length equals 15 residues. CDR3 in amino acids: CASTDGLAGGREQYF. DNA of the CDR3: TGTGCCAGCACCGACGGATTAGCGGGAGGGCGGGAGCAGTACTTC. The full variable domain, rest sourced from reference TRBV2 and TRBJ2-7, is EPEVTQTPSHQVTQMGQEVILRCVPISNHLYFYWYRQILGQKVEFLVSFYNNEISEKSEIFDDQFSVERPDGSNFTLKIRSTKLEDSAMYFCASTDGLAGGREQYFGPGTRLTVT.

V is TRBV5-4 and J is TRBJ1-6, with TRBD1 matching over 10 bases. Germline V gene lookup returns CDR1 SGHNT and CDR2 YYREEE (reference sequence). With 4 bases clipped from V and 8 bases from J, the junction kept 9 bases outside the gene matches. The length of the CDR3 is 16 residues. Here the CDR3 reads CASSPGTGATYSPLHF. The CDR3 nucleotides read TGTGCCAGCAGCCCCGGGACAGGGGCAACTTATTCACCCCTCCACTTT.

This chain connects TRBV27 to TRBJ1-5, with D unresolved. The CDR3 is 12 residues long. V shed 6 bases and J shed 3 bases, with 6 bases lying between them. Germline V CDR1 and CDR2: MNHEY, SMNVEV (reference sequence). In DNA form, the CDR3 reads TGTGCCAGCAGCGACATCAATCAGCCCCAGCATTTT. Its protein product is CASSDINQPQHF.